These T cell receptor beta chains were read from a single sample in a study of T-cell memory formation after mild COVID-19. Each CDR3 protein gets one entry after TCRdb re-called the 5' RACE reads with MiXCR. The data contain about 360,000 distinct CDR3 sequences, around an eighth of them seen just once; the ten biggest clones take up about 22%. The source material was PBMCs or a T cell subset sorted from them (not recorded which). These TCRs come from a man between 18 and 35 years old who had mild COVID-19 (a few samples of this study predate the infection). Cell type and time point are not known. Both conserved end residues are part of each CDR3. Each record gives: D gene, clone size, V gene, J gene, CDR3 protein, CDR3 DNA. D genes are given only for firm matches. Expanded clones get a size class; other rows say once, few or many, or leave the size out.

TRBD2	.	TRBV7-9	TRBJ2-1	CASSRREALSGDEQFF	TGTGCCAGCAGCCGACGGGAGGCCCTAAGCGGTGATGAGCAGTTCTTC
TRBD2	many	TRBV7-3	TRBJ2-3	CASSLRLASTDTQYF	TGTGCCAGCAGCCTGCGACTAGCAAGCACAGATACGCAGTATTTT
.	few	TRBV7-8	TRBJ2-1	CASSLRQGNPNEQFF	TGTGCCAGCAGCTTACGGCAGGGTAATCCCAATGAGCAGTTCTTC
.	many	TRBV10-3	TRBJ2-5	CAISPTGLETQYF	TGTGCCATCAGCCCCACGGGGTTGGAGACCCAGTACTTC
.	.	TRBV20-1	TRBJ2-3	CSASPPGATDTQYF	TGCAGTGCTAGCCCCCCGGGGGCAACAGATACGCAGTATTTT
TRBD1	few	TRBV14	TRBJ2-6	CASSPWTGKSSGANVLTF	TGTGCCAGCAGCCCCTGGACAGGGAAGTCCTCTGGGGCCAACGTCCTGACTTTC
.	few	TRBV7-3	TRBJ2-2	CASSLTSGELFF	TGTGCCAGCAGCTTAACGAGTGGGGAGCTGTTTTTT
.	many	TRBV28	TRBJ1-1	CASSLSRGGEAFF	TGTGCCAGCAGTTTATCCCGCGGGGGGGAAGCTTTCTTT
.	.	TRBV3-1	TRBJ2-7	CASSPGKPMMEQYF	TGTGCCAGCAGCCCCGGGAAGCCGATGATGGAGCAGTACTTC
.	many	TRBV5-8	TRBJ2-4	CASSAPTDGKNIQYF	TGTGCCAGCAGCGCTCCCACAGATGGCAAAAACATTCAGTACTTC
.	.	TRBV7-9	TRBJ1-5	CATRPMRRNQPQHF	TGTGCCACCCGTCCCATGAGGCGCAATCAGCCCCAGCATTTT
.	.	TRBV18	TRBJ2-6	CASSPLATVAGANVLTF	TGTGCCAGCTCACCATTGGCTACGGTGGCTGGGGCCAACGTCCTGACTTTC
TRBD1	.	TRBV20-1	TRBJ1-6	CSARETPDRVDSPLHF	TGCAGTGCTAGAGAGACACCGGACAGGGTTGATTCACCCCTCCACTTT
TRBD2	.	TRBV11-2	TRBJ2-1	CASSFSGGDAYNEQFF	TGTGCCAGCAGCTTCTCCGGGGGGGACGCCTACAATGAGCAGTTCTTC
TRBD1	.	TRBV2	TRBJ1-5	CASSEEGAGPAHNQPQHF	TGTGCCAGCAGTGAAGAGGGGGCAGGCCCAGCCCACAATCAGCCCCAGCATTTT
.	.	TRBV19	TRBJ1-2	CASRHPVGRNYGYTF	TGTGCCAGTAGGCACCCGGTGGGGAGAAATTATGGCTACACCTTC
.	many	TRBV11-2	TRBJ1-1	CASSLVLNTEAFF	TGTGCCAGCAGCTTAGTCCTAAACACTGAAGCTTTCTTT
.	few	TRBV6-2/TRBV6-3	TRBJ2-1	CASSYLNHGLYNEQFF	TGTGCCAGCAGTTACCTCAACCACGGACTCTACAATGAGCAGTTCTTC
.	.	TRBV7-2	TRBJ1-2	CASSLGAGPGYTF	TGTGCCAGCAGCTTGGGGGCAGGGCCCGGCTACACCTTC
.	few	TRBV7-2	TRBJ2-3	CASSFGNTDTQYF	TGTGCCAGCAGCTTTGGGAATACAGATACGCAGTATTTT